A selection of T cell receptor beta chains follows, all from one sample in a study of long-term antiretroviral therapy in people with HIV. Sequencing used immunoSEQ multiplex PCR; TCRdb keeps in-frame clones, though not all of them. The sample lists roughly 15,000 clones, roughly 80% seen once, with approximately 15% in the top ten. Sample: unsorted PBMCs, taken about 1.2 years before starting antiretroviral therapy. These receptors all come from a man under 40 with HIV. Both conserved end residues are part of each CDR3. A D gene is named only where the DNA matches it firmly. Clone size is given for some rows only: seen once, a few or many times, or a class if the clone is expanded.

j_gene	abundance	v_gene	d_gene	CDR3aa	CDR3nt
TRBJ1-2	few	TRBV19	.	CASSIDKQGGGYTF	TGTGCCAGTAGTATAGATAAGCAGGGAGGCGGCTACACCTTC
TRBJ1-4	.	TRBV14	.	CASSQEPIVAATNEKLFF	TGTGCCAGCAGCCAAGAGCCCATAGTGGCCGCAACTAATGAAAAACTGTTTTTT
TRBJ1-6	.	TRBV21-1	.	CASSSNQGPPLHF	TGTGCCAGCAGCTCGAACCAGGGTCCACCCCTCCACTTT
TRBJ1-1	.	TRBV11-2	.	CASSLVQYEAFF	TGTGCCAGCAGCTTGGTACAGTATGAAGCTTTCTTT
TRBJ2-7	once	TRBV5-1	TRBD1	CASSLGLGQGGEQYF	TGCGCCAGCAGCTTGGGCTTGGGACAGGGAGGCGAGCAGTACTTC
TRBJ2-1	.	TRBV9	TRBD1	CASSVGQGGHYNEQFF	TGTGCCAGCAGCGTAGGACAGGGCGGTCACTACAATGAGCAGTTCTTC
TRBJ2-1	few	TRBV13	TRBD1	CASSLHSDRDEQFF	TGTGCCAGCAGCTTACATTCGGACAGGGATGAGCAGTTCTTC
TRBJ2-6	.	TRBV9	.	CASGSAGANVLTF	TGTGCCAGCGGGTCAGCTGGGGCCAACGTCCTGACTTTC
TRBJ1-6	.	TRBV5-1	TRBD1	CASSRDSSNSPLHF	TGCGCCAGCAGCCGGGACAGTTCCAATTCACCCCTCCACTTT
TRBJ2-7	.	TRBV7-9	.	CASSQEMTAATYEQYF	TGCGCCAGCAGCCAAGAAATGACAGCAGCAACCTACGAGCAGTACTTC
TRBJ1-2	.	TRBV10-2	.	CASSEKTSWGYTF	TGCGCCAGCAGTGAAAAAACTTCCTGGGGCTACACCTTC
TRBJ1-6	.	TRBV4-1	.	CASSQESRTNSPLHF	TGCGCCAGCAGCCAAGAGTCCAGAACTAATTCACCCCTCCACTTT
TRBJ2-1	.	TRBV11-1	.	CASSKGRQGEQFF	TGTGCCAGCAGCAAGGGACGGCAGGGTGAGCAGTTCTTC
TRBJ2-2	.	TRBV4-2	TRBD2	CASSQDISGAGGTGELFF	TGTGCCAGCAGCCAAGATATCAGCGGAGCGGGAGGCACCGGGGAGCTGTTTTTT
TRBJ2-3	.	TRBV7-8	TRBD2	CASSLWASGRSTDTQYF	TGTGCCAGCAGCTTATGGGCTAGCGGGAGAAGCACAGATACGCAGTATTTT
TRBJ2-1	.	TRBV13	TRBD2	CASSLRLAGYNEQFF	TGTGCCAGCAGCTTACGGCTAGCGGGCTACAATGAGCAGTTCTTC
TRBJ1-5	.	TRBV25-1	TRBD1	CASSDRGPRQPQHF	TGTGCCAGCAGTGATAGGGGGCCACGACAGCCCCAGCATTTT
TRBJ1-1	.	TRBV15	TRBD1	CATNRQGAFLAFF	TGTGCCACCAACAGACAGGGGGCTTTCTTAGCTTTCTTT
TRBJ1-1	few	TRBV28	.	CASIGHMNTEAFF	TGTGCCAGCATAGGCCACATGAACACTGAAGCTTTCTTT